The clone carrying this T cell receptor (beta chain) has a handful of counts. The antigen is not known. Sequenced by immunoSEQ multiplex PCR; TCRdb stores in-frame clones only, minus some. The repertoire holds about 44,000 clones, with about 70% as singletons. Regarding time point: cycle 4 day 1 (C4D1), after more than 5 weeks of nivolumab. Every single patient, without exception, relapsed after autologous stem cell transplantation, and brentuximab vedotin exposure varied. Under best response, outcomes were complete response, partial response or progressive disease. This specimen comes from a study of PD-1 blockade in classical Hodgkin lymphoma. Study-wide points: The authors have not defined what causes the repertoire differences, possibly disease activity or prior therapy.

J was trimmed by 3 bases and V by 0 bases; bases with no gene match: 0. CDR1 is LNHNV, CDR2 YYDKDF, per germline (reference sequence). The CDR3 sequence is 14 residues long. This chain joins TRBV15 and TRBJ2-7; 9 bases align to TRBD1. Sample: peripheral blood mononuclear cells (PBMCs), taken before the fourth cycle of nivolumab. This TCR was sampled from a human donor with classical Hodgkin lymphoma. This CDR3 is CATSREGQGYEQYF. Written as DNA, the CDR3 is TGTGCCACCAGCAGAGAGGGACAGGGCTACGAGCAGTACTTC.